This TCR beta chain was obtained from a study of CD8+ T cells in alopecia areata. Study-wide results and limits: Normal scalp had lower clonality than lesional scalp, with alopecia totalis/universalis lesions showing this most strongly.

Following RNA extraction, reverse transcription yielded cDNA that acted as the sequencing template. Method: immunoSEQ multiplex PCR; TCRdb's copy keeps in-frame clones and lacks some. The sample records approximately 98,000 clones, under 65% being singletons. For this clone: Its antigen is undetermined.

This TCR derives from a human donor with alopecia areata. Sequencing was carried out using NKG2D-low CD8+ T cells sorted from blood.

The CDR3 protein is CATSRAGSLHEQFF. For the CDR3, the DNA is TGTGCCACCAGCAGAGCGGGATCCCTGCATGAGCAGTTCTTC. The chain is built from TRBV15 and TRBJ2-1; perhaps TRBD2 as D (5 bases). This CDR3 has 14 amino acids. Germline CDR1 LNHNV, CDR2 YYDKDF (reference sequence). V lost 1 base and J lost 8, with 12 bases in between.